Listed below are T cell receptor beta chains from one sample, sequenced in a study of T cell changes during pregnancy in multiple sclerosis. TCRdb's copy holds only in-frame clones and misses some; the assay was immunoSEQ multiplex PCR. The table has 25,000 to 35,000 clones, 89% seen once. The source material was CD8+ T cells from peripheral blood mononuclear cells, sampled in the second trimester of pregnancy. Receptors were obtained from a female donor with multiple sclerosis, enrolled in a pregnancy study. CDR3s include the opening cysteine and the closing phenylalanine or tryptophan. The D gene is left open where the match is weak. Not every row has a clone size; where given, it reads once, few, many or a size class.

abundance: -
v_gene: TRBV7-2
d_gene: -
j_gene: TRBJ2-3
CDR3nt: TGTGCCAGCAGCTTAGTTGGAGCCACAGATACGCAGTATTTT
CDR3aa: CASSLVGATDTQYF

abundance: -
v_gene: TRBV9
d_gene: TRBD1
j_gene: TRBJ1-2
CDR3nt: TGTGCCAGCAGCCCTCTAGGGACAGATCTATACTATGGCTACACCTTC
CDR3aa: CASSPLGTDLYYGYTF

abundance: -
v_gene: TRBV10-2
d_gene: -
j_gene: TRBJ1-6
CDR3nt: TGCGCCAGCAGTGTTTCAGGTGATAATTCACCCCTCCACTTT
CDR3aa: CASSVSGDNSPLHF

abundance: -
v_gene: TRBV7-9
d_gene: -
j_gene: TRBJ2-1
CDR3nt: TGTGCCAGCAGCCCCCGGGAGTTTAACAATGAGCAGTTCTTC
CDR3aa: CASSPREFNNEQFF

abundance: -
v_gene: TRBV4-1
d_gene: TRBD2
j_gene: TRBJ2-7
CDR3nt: TGCGCCAGCAGCCAAGTAGTAGCGGGGGGTAACGAGCAGTACTTC
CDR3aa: CASSQVVAGGNEQYF

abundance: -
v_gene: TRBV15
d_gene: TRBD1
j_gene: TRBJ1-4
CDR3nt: TGTGCCACCAGCAGAGATTCCGGGACAGGCGATGAAAAACTGTTTTTT
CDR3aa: CATSRDSGTGDEKLFF

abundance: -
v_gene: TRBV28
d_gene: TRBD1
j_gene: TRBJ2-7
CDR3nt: TGTGCCAGCAGTTTTCGGGACAGGGTCTACGAGCAGTACTTC
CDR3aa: CASSFRDRVYEQYF

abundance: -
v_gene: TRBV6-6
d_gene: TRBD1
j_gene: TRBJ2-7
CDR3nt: TGTGCCAGCAGTTTCGGGACAGGGTACCCCTACGAGCAGTACTTC
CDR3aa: CASSFGTGYPYEQYF

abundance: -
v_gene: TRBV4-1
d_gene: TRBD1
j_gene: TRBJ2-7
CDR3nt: TGCGCCAGCAGCCAACGACAGGGGGACGAGCAGTACTTC
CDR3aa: CASSQRQGDEQYF

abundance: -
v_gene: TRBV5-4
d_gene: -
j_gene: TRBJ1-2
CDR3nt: TGTGCCAGCAGCAGCGGACAGTCTTGGGGCTACACCTTC
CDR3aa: CASSSGQSWGYTF

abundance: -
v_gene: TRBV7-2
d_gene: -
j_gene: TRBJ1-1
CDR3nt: TGTGCCAGCAGCTCAGACAGGAACACTGAAGCTTTCTTT
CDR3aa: CASSSDRNTEAFF

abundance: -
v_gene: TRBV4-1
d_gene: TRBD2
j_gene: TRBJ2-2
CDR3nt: TGCGCCAGCAGCCAAGATGGTGCGGGACTAGCGGGAGTCGCCGGGGAGCTGTTTTTT
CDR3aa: CASSQDGAGLAGVAGELFF

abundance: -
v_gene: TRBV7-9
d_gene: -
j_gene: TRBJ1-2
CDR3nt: TGTGCCAGCAGCTTAGGGCGGGCGGGGAATGGCTACACCTTC
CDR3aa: CASSLGRAGNGYTF

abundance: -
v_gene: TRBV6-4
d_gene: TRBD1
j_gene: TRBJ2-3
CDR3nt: TGTGCCAGCAGTAAAGACAGGGGGAGCACAGATACGCAGTATTTT
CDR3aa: CASSKDRGSTDTQYF

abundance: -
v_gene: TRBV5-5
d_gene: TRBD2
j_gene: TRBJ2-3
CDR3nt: TGTGCCAGCAGCTTGGGGCCAGCTAGCGGAGATACGCAGTATTTT
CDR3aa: CASSLGPASGDTQYF

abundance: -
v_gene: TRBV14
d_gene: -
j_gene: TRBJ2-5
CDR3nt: TGTGCCAGCAGCCAAGATCGGCGGCAGGGTCTCGAGACCCAGTACTTC
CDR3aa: CASSQDRRQGLETQYF

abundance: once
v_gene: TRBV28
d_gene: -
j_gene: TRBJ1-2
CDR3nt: TGTGCCAGCAGTTCGGACAGCGCTGTCTATGGCTACACCTTC
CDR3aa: CASSSDSAVYGYTF

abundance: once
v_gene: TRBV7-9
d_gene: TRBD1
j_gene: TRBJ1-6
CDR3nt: TGTGCCAGCAGCCCCGGAGGGGGCCATTCACCCCTCCACTTT
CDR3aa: CASSPGGGHSPLHF

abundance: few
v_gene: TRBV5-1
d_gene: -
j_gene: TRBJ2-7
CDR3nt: TGCGCCAGCAGCTCCTCTGAGCCCATCTCCTACGAGCAGTACTTC
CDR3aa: CASSSSEPISYEQYF

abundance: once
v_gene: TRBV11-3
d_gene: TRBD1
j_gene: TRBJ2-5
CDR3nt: TGTGCCAGCAGCTTACCCCGGGGGACAGGGGGGGGCGGAGAGACCCAGTACTTC
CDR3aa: CASSLPRGTGGGGETQYF

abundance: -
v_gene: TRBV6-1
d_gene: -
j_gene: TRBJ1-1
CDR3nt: TGTGCCAGCATGGCAGAAAACAAAATTGAAGCTTTCTTT
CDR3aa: CASMAENKIEAFF

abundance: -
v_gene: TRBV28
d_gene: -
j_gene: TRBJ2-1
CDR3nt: TGTGCCAGCAGTGCGGGTGAGGGTTACAATGAGCAGTTCTTC
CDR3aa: CASSAGEGYNEQFF

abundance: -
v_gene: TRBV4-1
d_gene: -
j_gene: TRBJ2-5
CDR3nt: TGCGCCAGCAGCCAACAGGATAACCAAGAGACCCAGTACTTC
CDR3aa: CASSQQDNQETQYF

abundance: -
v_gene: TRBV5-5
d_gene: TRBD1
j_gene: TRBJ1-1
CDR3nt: TGTGCCAGCAGCGGACGGGACAGTTTGAACACTGAAGCTTTCTTT
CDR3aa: CASSGRDSLNTEAFF

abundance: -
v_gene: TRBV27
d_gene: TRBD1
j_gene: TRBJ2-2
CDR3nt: TGTGCCAGCAGTTTCGGACAGGCCACCGGGGAGCTGTTTTTT
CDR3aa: CASSFGQATGELFF

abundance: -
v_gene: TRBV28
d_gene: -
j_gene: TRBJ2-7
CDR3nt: TGTGCCAGCAGTTTAGGGGCAGGGCCCTACGAGCAGTACTTC
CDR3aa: CASSLGAGPYEQYF

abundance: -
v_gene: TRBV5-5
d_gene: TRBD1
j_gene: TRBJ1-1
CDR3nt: TGTGCCAGCGAGACAGGGTGGGACACTGAAGCTTTCTTT
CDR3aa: CASETGWDTEAFF

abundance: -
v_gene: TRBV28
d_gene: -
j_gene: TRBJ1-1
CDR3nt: TGTGCCAGCAGTTCCTGGAGCCCTGTAAATTTGAGGACTGAAGCTTTCTTT
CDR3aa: CASSSWSPVNLRTEAFF

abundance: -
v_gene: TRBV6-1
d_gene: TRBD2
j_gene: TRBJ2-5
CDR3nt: TGTGCCAGCAGTCCAAAGCGGGAGGGGTGGGAGACCCAGTACTTC
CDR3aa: CASSPKREGWETQYF

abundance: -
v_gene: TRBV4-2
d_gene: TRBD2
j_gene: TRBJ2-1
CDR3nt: TGTGCCAGCAGCCAAGGAGTGGCGGGAGAAGGTGAGCAGTTCTTC
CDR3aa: CASSQGVAGEGEQFF

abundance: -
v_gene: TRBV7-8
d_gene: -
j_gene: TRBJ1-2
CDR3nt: TGTGCCAGCAGCTTAGGGGGCAATTATGGCTACACCTTC
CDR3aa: CASSLGGNYGYTF

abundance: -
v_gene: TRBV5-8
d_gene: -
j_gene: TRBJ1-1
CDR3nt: TGTGCCAGCAGCCGTGCGGACAGTTTGAACACTGAAGCTTTCTTT
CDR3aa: CASSRADSLNTEAFF

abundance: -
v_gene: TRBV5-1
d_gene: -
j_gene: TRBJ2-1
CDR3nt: TGCGCCAGCACCCTCCAAGGGAGCCATGAGCAGTTCTTC
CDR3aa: CASTLQGSHEQFF

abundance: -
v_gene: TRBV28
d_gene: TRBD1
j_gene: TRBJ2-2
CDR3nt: TGTGCCAGCAGTGCGGTGGGACAGGGGGCTCCCGGGGAGCTGTTTTTT
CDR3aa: CASSAVGQGAPGELFF

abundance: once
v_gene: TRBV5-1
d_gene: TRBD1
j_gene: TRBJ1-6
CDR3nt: TGCGCCAGCAGCTTGGGACAGGGGGTCTCACCCCTCCACTTT
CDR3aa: CASSLGQGVSPLHF

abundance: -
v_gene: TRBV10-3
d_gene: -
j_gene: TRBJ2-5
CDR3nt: TGTGCCATCAGCGACCCGGGGGTTGGAGAGACCCAGTACTTC
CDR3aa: CAISDPGVGETQYF

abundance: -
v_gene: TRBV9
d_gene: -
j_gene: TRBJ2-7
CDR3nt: TGTGCCAGCAGCCCTCATATCGAGGGCGGAGGGTCCTACGAGCAGTACTTC
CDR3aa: CASSPHIEGGGSYEQYF

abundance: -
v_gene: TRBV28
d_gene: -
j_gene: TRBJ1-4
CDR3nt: TGTGCCAGCAGTCCGGGCAGGAGGAATGAAAAACTGTTTTTT
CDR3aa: CASSPGRRNEKLFF

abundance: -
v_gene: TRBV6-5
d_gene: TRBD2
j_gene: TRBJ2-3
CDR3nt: TGTGCCAGCAGCCTGACTAGCGGATACACAGATACGCAGTATTTT
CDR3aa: CASSLTSGYTDTQYF

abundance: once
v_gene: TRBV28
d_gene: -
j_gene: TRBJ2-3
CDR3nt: TGTGCCAGCAGCTTGGAGGTGGATACGCAGTATTTT
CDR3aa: CASSLEVDTQYF

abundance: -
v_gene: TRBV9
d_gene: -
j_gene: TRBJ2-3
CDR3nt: TGTGCCAGCAGCGTAGAGGATCAGGCCACAGATACGCAGTATTTT
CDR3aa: CASSVEDQATDTQYF

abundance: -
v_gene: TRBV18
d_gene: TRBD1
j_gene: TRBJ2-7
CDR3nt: TGTGCCAGCTCACCACCGTTTGGGGACAGGGATTCCTACGAGCAGTACTTC
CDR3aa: CASSPPFGDRDSYEQYF

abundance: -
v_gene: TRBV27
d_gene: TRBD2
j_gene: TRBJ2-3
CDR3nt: TGTGCCAGCAGCGAAATATTAGCGGGAGGGCCCTCCGCAGATACGCAGTATTTT
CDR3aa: CASSEILAGGPSADTQYF

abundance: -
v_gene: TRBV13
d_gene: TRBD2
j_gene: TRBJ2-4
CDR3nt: TGTGCCAGCAGCTCCGGGACTAGCGGAATTCAGTACTTC
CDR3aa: CASSSGTSGIQYF

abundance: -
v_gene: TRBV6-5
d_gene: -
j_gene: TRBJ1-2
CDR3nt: TGTGCCAGCAGTTATCTCCGGGACGCGGGGGACGGCTACACCTTC
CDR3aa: CASSYLRDAGDGYTF

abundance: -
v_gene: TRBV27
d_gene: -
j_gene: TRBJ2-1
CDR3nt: TGTGCCAGCGCCTCTAGCACTGAGCAGTTCTTC
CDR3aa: CASASSTEQFF

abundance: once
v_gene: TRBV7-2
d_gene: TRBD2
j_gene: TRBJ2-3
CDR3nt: TGTGCCAGCAGCTTAAGTATTCTAGCGGGAGGCTCCTACACAGATACGCAGTATTTT
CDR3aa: CASSLSILAGGSYTDTQYF

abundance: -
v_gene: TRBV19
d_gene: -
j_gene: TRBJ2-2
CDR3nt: TGTGCCAGTAGTATAGATTCGGTCGGCGGGGAGCTGTTTTTT
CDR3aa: CASSIDSVGGELFF

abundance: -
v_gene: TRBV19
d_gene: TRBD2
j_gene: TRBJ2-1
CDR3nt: TGTGCCAGTAGTATGGTGTCGGGAGGGCGAATTGAGCAGTTCTTC
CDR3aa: CASSMVSGGRIEQFF

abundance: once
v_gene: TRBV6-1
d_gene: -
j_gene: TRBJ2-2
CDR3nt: TGTGCCAGCATATACCGGGATAACACCGGGGAGCTGTTTTTT
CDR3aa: CASIYRDNTGELFF

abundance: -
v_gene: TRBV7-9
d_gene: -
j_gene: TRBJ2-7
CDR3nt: TGTGCCAGCAGCCCAACGGACAGGGAGGGAACCTACGAGCAGTACTTC
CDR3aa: CASSPTDREGTYEQYF

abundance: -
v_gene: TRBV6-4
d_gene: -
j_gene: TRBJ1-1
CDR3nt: TGTGCCAGCAGCGGCAGGGGTCGCACTGAAGCTTTCTTT
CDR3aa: CASSGRGRTEAFF

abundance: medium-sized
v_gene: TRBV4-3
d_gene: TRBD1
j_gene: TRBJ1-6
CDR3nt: TGCGCCAGCAGCCAAGATATTGGGACAGGGGGATCACCCCTCCACTTT
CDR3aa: CASSQDIGTGGSPLHF

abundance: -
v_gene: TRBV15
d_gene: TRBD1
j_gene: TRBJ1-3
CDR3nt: TGTGCCACCAGCAGAGATTGGGCCGCGACAGGGAACGGAAACACCATATATTTT
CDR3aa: CATSRDWAATGNGNTIYF

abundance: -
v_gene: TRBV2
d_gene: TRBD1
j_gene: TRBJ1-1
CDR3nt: TGTGCCAGCAGTTCCTCGATGGGACAGGGGGGCAATGAAGCTTTCTTT
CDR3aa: CASSSSMGQGGNEAFF

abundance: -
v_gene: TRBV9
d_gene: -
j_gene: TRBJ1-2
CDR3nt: TGTGCCAGCAGCGTAGGACAGCCCAACTATGGCTACACCTTC
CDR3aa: CASSVGQPNYGYTF

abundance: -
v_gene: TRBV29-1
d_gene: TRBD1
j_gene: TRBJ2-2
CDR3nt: TGCAGCGTTTCAGGGGACAGGGTTTTTTCCGGGGAGCTGTTTTTT
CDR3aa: CSVSGDRVFSGELFF

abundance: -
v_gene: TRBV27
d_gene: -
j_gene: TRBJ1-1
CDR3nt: TGTGCCAGCTGCCTGGGTCGCGGCACTGAAGCTTTCTTT
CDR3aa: CASCLGRGTEAFF

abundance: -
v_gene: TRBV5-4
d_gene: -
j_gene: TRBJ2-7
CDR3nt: TGTGCCAGCAGCTCTGGACTAAGCTCCTACGAGCAGTACTTC
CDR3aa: CASSSGLSSYEQYF

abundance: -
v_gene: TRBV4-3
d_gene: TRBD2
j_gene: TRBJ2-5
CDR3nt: TGCGCCAGCAGCCAAGTGAGCGGGGGTGAAGAGACCCAGTACTTC
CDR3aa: CASSQVSGGEETQYF